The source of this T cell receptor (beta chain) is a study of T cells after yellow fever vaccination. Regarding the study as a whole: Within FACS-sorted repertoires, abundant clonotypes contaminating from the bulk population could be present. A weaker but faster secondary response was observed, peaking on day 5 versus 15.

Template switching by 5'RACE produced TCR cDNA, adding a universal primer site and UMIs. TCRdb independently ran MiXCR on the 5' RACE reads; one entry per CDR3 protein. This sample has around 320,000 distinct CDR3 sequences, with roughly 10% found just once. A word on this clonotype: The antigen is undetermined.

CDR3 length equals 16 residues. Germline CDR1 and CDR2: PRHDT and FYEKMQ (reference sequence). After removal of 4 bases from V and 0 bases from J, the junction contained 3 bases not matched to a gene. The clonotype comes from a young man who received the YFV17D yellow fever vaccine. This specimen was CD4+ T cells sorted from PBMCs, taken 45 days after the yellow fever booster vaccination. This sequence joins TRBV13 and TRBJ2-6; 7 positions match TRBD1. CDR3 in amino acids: CASSWGTVSGANVLTF. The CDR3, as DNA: TGTGCCAGCAGCTGGGGGACAGTCTCTGGGGCCAACGTCCTGACTTTC.